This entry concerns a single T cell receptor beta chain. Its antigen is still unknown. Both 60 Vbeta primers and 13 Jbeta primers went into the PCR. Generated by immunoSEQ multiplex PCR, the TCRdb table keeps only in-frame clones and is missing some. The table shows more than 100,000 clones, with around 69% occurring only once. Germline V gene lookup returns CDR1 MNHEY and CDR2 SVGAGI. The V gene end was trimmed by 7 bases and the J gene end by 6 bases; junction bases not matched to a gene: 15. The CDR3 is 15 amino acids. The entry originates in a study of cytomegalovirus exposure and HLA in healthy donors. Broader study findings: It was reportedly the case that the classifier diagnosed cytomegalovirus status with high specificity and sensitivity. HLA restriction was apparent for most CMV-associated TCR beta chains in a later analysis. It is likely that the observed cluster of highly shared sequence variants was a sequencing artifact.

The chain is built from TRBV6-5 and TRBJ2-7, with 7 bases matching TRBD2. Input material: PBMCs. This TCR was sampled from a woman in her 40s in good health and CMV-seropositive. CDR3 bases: TGTGCCAGCAACAAAAGCGGGAAGACTTCTCGCGAGCAGTACTTC. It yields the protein CASNKSGKTSREQYF.